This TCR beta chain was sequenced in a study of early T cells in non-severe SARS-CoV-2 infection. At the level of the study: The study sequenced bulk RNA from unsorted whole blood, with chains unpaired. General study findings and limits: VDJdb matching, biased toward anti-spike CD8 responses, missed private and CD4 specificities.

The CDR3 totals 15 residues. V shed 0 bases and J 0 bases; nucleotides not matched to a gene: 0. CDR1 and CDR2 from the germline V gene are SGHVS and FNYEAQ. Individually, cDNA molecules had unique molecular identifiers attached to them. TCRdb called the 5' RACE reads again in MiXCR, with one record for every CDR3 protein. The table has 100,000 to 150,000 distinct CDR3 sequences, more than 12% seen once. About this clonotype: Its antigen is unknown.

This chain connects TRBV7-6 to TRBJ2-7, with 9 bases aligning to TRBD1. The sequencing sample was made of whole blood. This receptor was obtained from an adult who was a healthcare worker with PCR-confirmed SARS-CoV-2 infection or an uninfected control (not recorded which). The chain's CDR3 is CASSLADRGSYEQYF. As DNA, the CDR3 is TGTGCCAGCAGCTTAGCGGACAGGGGCTCCTACGAGCAGTACTTC. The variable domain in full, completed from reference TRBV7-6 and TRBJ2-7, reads GAGVSQSPRYKVTKRGQDVALRCDPISGHVSLYWYRQALGQGPEFLTYFNYEAQQDKSGLPNDRFSAERPEGSISTLTIQRTEQRDSAMYRCASSLADRGSYEQYFGPGTRLTVT.